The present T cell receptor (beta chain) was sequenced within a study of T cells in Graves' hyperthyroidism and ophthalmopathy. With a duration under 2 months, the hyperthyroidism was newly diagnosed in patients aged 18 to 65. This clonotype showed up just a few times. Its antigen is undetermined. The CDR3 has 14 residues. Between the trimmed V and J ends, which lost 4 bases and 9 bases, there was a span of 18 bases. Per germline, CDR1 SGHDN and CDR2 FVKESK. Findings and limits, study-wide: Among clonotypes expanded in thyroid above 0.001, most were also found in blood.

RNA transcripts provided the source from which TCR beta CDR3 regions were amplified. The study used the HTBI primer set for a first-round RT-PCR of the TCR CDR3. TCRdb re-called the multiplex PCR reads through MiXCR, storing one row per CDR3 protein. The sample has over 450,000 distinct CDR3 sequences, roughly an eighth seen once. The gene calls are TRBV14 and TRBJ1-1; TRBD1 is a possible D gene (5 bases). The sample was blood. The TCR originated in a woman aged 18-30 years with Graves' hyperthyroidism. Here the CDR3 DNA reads TGTGCCAGCAGCCGATTAAACCGACAGACGAAAGCTTTCTTT. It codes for CASSRLNRQTKAFF. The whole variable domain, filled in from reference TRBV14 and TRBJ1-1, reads EAGVTQFPSHSVIEKGQTVTLRCDPISGHDNLYWYRRVMGKEIKFLLHFVKESKQDESGMPNNRFLAERTGGTYSTLKVQPAELEDSGVYFCASSRLNRQTKAFFGQGTRLTVV.